This TCR beta chain was obtained from a study of regulatory T cells in long-lasting Graves disease. Study summary: New Graves' disease cases had less than 3 months of antithyroid drugs.

Whole-study results and caveats: Favoring TRBV28, TRBJ1-2 and TRBJ2-5 was a feature seen in persistent disease.

There are many counts of this clonotype. Its antigen is not known. Both iRepertoire HTBI primers and Arm-PCR of CDR3 regions were used to build the TCR beta libraries. TCRdb independently ran MiXCR on the multiplex PCR reads; one entry per CDR3 protein. The sample carries 450,000 to 600,000 distinct CDR3 sequences, about 16% recorded once. The sample's time point: newly diagnosed GD, antithyroid drugs for less than 3 months. RNA from PBMCs was the source of the TCR library. This CDR3 is 13 amino acids long. Germline V gives CDR1 MNHNS, CDR2 SASEGT. Trimming removed 7 bases from V and 1 base from J, with 10 bases in between. These same records also appear under a second study, on T cells in Graves' hyperthyroidism and ophthalmopathy.

The rearrangement links TRBV6-1 to TRBJ1-1; D is perhaps TRBD1 (5 bases). The receptor was isolated from a middle-aged man with Graves disease. The material was peripheral blood mononuclear cells (PBMCs), obtained at new diagnosis, from a patient treated with antithyroid drugs. CDR3 region: CASKRDPNTEAFF. In DNA, the CDR3 is TGTGCCAGCAAGAGGGACCCGAACACTGAAGCTTTCTTT.